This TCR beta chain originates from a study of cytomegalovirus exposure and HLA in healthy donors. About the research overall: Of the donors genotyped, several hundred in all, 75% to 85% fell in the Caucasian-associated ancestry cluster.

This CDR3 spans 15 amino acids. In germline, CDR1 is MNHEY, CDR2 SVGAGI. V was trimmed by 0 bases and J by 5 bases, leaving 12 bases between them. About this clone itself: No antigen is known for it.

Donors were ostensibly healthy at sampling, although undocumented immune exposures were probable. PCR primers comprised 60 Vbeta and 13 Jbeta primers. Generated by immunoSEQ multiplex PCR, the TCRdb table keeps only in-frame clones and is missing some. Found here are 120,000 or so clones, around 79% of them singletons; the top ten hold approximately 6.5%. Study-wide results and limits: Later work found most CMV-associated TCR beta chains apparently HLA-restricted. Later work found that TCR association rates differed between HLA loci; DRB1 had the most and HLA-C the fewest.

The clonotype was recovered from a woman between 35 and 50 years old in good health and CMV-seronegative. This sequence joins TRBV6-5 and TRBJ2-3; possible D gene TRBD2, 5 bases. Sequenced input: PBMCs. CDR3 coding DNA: TGTGCCAGCAGTTACTCGCGGGCTTCGGGAGATACGCAGTATTTT. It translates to CASSYSRASGDTQYF.